These T cell receptor beta chains were read from a single sample in a study of human T cells and chemical hapten exposure. TCRdb redid the calling of the RACE reads with MiXCR, one entry per CDR3 protein. Of roughly 200,000 distinct CDR3 sequences listed, more than 20% were seen once; the top ten hold approximately 6.4%. Sequencing used whole blood, obtained in connection with sensitization to the hapten diphenylcyclopropenone (DPC). The receptors originated from a woman between 50 and 59 years old with alopecia areata. Some clones in this sample may be carry-over from other donors' samples. Both conserved end residues are part of each CDR3. A D gene is named only where the DNA matches it firmly. Expanded clones are given a class, and other clones once, few, many or no size at all.

j_gene,d_gene,v_gene,abundance,CDR3aa,CDR3nt
TRBJ2-2,NA,TRBV7-6,NA,CASSLAGSDSANTGELFF,TGTGCCAGCAGCTTAGCGGGTTCCGACAGCGCGAACACCGGGGAGCTGTTTTTC
TRBJ2-2,NA,TRBV7-3,NA,CASSFDWGKTGELFF,TGTGCCAGCAGCTTTGACTGGGGGAAAACCGGGGAGCTGTTTTTT
TRBJ1-5,TRBD1,TRBV24-1,NA,CATSDETGDQPQHF,TGTGCCACCAGTGACGAGACAGGGGATCAGCCCCAGCATTTT
TRBJ1-1,TRBD1,TRBV3-1,many,CASSQKQGPDTEAFF,TGTGCCAGCAGCCAAAAACAGGGGCCGGACACTGAAGCTTTCTTT
TRBJ2-7,NA,TRBV2,NA,CASSDRVNEQYF,TGTGCCAGCAGTGATAGGGTAAACGAGCAGTACTTC
TRBJ2-1,NA,TRBV10-2,few,CASRQDSDEQFF,TGCGCCAGCAGACAAGATAGCGATGAGCAGTTCTTC
TRBJ2-2,NA,TRBV5-1,NA,CASSLQHTGELFF,TGCGCCAGCAGCTTGCAGCATACCGGGGAGCTGTTTTTT
TRBJ2-2,TRBD2,TRBV19,few,CASSVGGSRGELFF,TGTGCCAGTAGCGTGGGAGGGTCGCGAGGGGAGCTGTTTTTT
TRBJ2-2,NA,TRBV7-8,NA,CASTLRRELSGELFF,TGTGCCAGCACCTTAAGGAGGGAGCTATCCGGGGAGCTGTTTTTT
TRBJ2-1,NA,TRBV7-8,NA,CASSFLGVLTEQFF,TGTGCCAGCAGCTTTTTGGGAGTTCTGACTGAGCAGTTCTTC
TRBJ1-1,NA,TRBV5-1,NA,CASSSTGQTWNTEAFF,TGCGCCAGCAGCTCAACGGGACAAACCTGGAACACTGAAGCTTTCTTT
TRBJ2-7,TRBD2,TRBV5-1,few,CASSLTSVYEQYF,TGCGCCAGCAGCTTGACTAGCGTTTACGAGCAGTACTTC
TRBJ2-7,TRBD1,TRBV7-9,few,CASSQQTGGVYEQYF,TGTGCCAGCAGCCAACAGACAGGGGGCGTCTACGAGCAGTACTTC
TRBJ2-1,NA,TRBV12-3/TRBV12-4,NA,CASSGILGYNEQFF,TGTGCCAGCAGTGGTATTCTAGGTTACAATGAGCAGTTCTTC
TRBJ1-5,NA,TRBV29-1,many,CSVRDNINQPQHF,TGCAGCGTGAGGGACAATATCAATCAGCCCCAGCATTTT
TRBJ2-5,TRBD1,TRBV29-1,few,CSVEGTGDQETQYF,TGCAGCGTTGAAGGTACAGGGGATCAAGAGACCCAGTACTTC
TRBJ2-5,NA,TRBV20-1,few,CSASHRMGETQYF,TGCAGTGCTAGCCACCGAATGGGGGAGACCCAGTACTTC
TRBJ2-5,NA,TRBV5-1,NA,CASSLGQLYQETQYF,TGCGCCAGCAGCTTGGGACAGTTGTACCAAGAGACCCAGTACTTC
TRBJ2-7,TRBD2,TRBV20-1,few,CSAVPGLAGGRREQYF,TGCAGTGCTGTTCCGGGACTAGCGGGAGGGAGGCGCGAGCAGTACTTC
TRBJ2-7,TRBD1,TRBV29-1,few,CSGLLPGTGSEQYF,TGCAGCGGCCTGCTCCCCGGGACAGGGAGCGAGCAGTACTTC
TRBJ1-6,TRBD1,TRBV20-1,few,CSASQTGNSPLHF,TGCAGTGCTTCCCAGACAGGGAATTCACCCCTCCACTTT
TRBJ1-2,NA,TRBV29-1,few,CSVASPLGLGYGYTF,TGCAGCGTTGCCTCACCCTTGGGACTGGGCTATGGCTACACCTTC
TRBJ1-4,NA,TRBV7-8,NA,CASSLGSELFF,TGTGCCAGCAGCTTAGGGTCCGAACTGTTTTTT
TRBJ2-7,TRBD1,TRBV9,NA,CASSRDSGYEQYF,TGTGCCAGCAGCAGGGACAGCGGCTACGAGCAGTACTTC
TRBJ1-2,NA,TRBV5-5,few,CASSPSEAYGYTF,TGTGCCAGCAGCCCGAGCGAGGCCTATGGCTACACCTTC
TRBJ2-3,TRBD2,TRBV6-6,few,CASTPGLGESDTQYF,TGTGCCAGCACTCCGGGACTAGGAGAGTCGGATACGCAGTATTTT
TRBJ2-7,NA,TRBV10-2,few,CASSLSQGISYEQYF,TGCGCCAGCAGTCTATCACAGGGAATCTCCTACGAGCAGTACTTC
TRBJ2-1,NA,TRBV5-1,NA,CASSDTETFF,TGCGCCAGCAGTGACACGGAGACGTTCTTC
TRBJ2-1,TRBD2,TRBV27,once,CASSLVAGGIEQFF,TGTGCCAGCAGTTTAGTAGCGGGAGGGATTGAGCAGTTCTTC
TRBJ1-4,NA,TRBV11-2,NA,CASSPQGMNEKLFF,TGTGCCAGCAGCCCGCAGGGTATGAATGAAAAACTGTTTTTT
TRBJ2-1,TRBD2,TRBV6-2/TRBV6-3,NA,CASSSFERENNEQFF,TGTGCCAGCAGTAGTTTCGAGCGGGAAAACAATGAGCAGTTCTTC
TRBJ2-2,NA,TRBV14,NA,CASSHGTGELFF,TGTGCCAGCAGCCATGGCACCGGGGAGCTGTTTTTT
TRBJ2-3,TRBD2,TRBV29-1,few,CSVEDTGRAPDTQYF,TGCAGCGTTGAAGATACCGGGAGGGCCCCAGATACGCAGTATTTT
TRBJ2-7,NA,TRBV4-2,NA,CASSQEGAQTYEQYF,TGTGCCAGCAGCCAAGAAGGGGCGCAAACCTACGAGCAGTACTTC
TRBJ2-1,TRBD2,TRBV29-1,NA,CSVTSAYNEQFF,TGCAGCGTAACTAGCGCTTACAATGAGCAGTTCTTC
TRBJ2-7,NA,TRBV10-2,NA,CASSEPGATYEQYF,TGCGCCAGCAGTGAGCCCGGGGCCACCTACGAGCAGTACTTC
TRBJ1-1,NA,TRBV7-2,NA,CASSQRPFTEAFF,TGTGCCAGCAGCCAGAGACCGTTCACTGAAGCTTTCTTT
TRBJ1-6,NA,TRBV20-1,few,CSASPRDGAHF,TGCAGTGCTAGCCCGCGGGACGGCGCCCACTTT
TRBJ2-6,NA,TRBV20-1,few,CSAPHGRASHGPSGANVLTF,TGCAGTGCTCCCCACGGGCGGGCTAGTCACGGCCCTTCTGGGGCCAACGTCCTGACTTTC
TRBJ1-5,TRBD1,TRBV7-9,few,CASSWGQEQPQHF,TGTGCCAGCAGCTGGGGACAGGAACAGCCCCAGCATTTT
TRBJ2-1,NA,TRBV5-8,few,CASRKQGHEQFF,TGTGCCAGCAGGAAACAGGGACATGAGCAGTTCTTC
TRBJ2-6,TRBD1,TRBV27,few,CASSSRARQGPSGANVLTF,TGTGCCAGCAGCTCAAGGGCCCGACAGGGGCCCTCTGGGGCCAACGTCCTGACTTTC
TRBJ1-1,TRBD1,TRBV18,NA,CASSAGQGANTEAFF,TGTGCCAGCTCAGCAGGACAGGGGGCGAACACTGAAGCTTTCTTT
TRBJ2-5,TRBD2,TRBV19,many,CASSIAGLDATQYF,TGTGCCAGTAGTATTGCGGGACTAGATGCGACCCAGTACTTC
TRBJ2-7,TRBD1,TRBV5-4,NA,CASSAGGQGTYEQYF,TGTGCCAGCAGCGCCGGTGGACAGGGGACCTACGAGCAGTACTTC
TRBJ2-3,TRBD1,TRBV6-6,NA,CASSYSTGGFTDTQYF,TGTGCCAGCAGTTACTCTACAGGGGGCTTCACAGATACGCAGTATTTT
TRBJ2-3,TRBD1,TRBV7-9,NA,CASSPPGTGGTDTQYF,TGTGCCAGCAGCCCCCCCGGGACAGGGGGCACAGATACGCAGTATTTT
TRBJ2-3,TRBD2,TRBV25-1,few,CASSPLSGREGPSTDTQYF,TGTGCCAGCAGTCCGCTTTCAGGGCGGGAGGGCCCCAGCACAGATACGCAGTATTTT
TRBJ2-4,NA,TRBV9,NA,CASSVGGLAKNIQYF,TGTGCCAGCAGCGTAGGGGGTTTGGCCAAAAACATTCAGTACTTC
TRBJ2-7,NA,TRBV6-1,NA,CASSTGSSSYEQYF,TGTGCCAGCAGTACAGGGTCTAGCTCCTACGAGCAGTACTTC
TRBJ1-1,TRBD1,TRBV15,NA,CATSSGQGTEAFF,TGTGCCACCAGCAGCGGACAGGGGACTGAAGCTTTCTTT